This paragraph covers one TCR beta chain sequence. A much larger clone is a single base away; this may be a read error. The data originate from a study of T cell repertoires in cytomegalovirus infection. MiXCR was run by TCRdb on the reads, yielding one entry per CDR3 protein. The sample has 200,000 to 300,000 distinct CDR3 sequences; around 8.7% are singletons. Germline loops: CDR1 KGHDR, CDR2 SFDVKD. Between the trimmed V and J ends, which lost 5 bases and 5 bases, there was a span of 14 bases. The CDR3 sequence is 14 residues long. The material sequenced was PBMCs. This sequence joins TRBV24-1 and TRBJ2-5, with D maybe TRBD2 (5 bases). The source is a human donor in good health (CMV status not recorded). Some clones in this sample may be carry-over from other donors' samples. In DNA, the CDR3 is TGTGCCACCAGTGCGGGGAGCGACCGGGAGACCCAGTACTTC. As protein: CATSAGSDRETQYF.